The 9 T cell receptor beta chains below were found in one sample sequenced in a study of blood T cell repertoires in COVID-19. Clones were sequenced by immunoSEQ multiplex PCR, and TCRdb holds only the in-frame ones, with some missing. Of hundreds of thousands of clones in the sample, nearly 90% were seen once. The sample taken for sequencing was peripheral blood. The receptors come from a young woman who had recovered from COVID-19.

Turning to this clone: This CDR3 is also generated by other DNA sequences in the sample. The CDR3 DNA reads as TGTGCCAGCAGTTTATCACTAGCGGGGTACAATGAGCAGTTCTTC. Translating it yields CASSLSLAGYNEQFF. The chain is built from TRBV27 and TRBJ2-1; TRBD2 agrees at 10 bases. J was trimmed by 4 bases and V by 0 bases; bases with no gene match: 0. The CDR3 runs 15 residues. Looked up from germline, CDR1 is MNHEY and CDR2 is SMNVEV (reference sequence).

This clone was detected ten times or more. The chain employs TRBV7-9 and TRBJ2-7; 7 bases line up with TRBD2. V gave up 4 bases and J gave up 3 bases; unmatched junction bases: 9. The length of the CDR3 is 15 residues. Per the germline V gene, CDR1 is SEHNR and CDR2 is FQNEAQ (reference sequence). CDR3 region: CASSSPGDYGYEQYF. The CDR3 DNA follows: TGTGCCAGCAGCTCCCCGGGGGACTATGGCTACGAGCAGTACTTC.

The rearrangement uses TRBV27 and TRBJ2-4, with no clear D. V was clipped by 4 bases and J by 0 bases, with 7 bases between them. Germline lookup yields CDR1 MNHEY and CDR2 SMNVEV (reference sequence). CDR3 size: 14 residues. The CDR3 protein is CASSSAVAKNIQYF. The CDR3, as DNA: TGTGCCAGCAGTTCCGCAGTAGCCAAAAACATTCAGTACTTC.

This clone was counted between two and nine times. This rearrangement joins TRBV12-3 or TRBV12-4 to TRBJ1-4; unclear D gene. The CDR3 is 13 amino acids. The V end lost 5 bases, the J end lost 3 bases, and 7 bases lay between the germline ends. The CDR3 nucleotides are TGTGCCAGCAGTCCCCGGGCTAATGAAAAACTGTTTTTT. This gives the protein CASSPRANEKLFF.

The CDR3 nucleotides read TGTGCCAGCGTAACTCTCGGTCAGCCCCAGCATTTT. Its translation: CASVTLGQPQHF. J is TRBJ1-5 and V is TRBV12-3 or TRBV12-4; D not resolved. The CDR3 loop spans 12 amino acids. V was trimmed by 8 bases and J by 6 bases, leaving 11 bases between them.

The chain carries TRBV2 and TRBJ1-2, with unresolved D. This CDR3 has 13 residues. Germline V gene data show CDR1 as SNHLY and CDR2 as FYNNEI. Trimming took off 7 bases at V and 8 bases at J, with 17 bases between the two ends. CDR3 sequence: CASTVSGFGGYTF. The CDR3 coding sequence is TGTGCCAGCACAGTTTCGGGATTCGGGGGCTACACCTTC.

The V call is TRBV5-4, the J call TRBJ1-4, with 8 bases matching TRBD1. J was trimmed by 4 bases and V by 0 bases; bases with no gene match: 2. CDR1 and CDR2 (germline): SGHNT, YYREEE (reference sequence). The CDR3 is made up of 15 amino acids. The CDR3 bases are TGTGCCAGCAGCTTGGGGACAGGGTATAATGAAAAACTGTTTTTT. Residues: CASSLGTGYNEKLFF.

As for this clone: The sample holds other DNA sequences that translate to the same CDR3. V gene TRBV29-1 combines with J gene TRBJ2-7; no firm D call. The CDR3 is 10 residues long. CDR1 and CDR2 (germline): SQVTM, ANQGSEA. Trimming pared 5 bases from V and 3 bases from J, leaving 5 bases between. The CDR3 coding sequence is TGCAGCGTTTTTAGCTACGAGCAGTACTTC. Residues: CSVFSYEQYF.

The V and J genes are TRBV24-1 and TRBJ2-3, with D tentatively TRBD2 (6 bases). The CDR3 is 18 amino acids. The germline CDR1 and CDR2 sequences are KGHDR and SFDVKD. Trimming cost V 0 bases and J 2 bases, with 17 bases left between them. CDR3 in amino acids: CATSDLIRSSGVTDTQYF. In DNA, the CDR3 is TGTGCCACCAGTGATTTGATTCGTTCTTCGGGGGTCACAGATACGCAGTATTTT.